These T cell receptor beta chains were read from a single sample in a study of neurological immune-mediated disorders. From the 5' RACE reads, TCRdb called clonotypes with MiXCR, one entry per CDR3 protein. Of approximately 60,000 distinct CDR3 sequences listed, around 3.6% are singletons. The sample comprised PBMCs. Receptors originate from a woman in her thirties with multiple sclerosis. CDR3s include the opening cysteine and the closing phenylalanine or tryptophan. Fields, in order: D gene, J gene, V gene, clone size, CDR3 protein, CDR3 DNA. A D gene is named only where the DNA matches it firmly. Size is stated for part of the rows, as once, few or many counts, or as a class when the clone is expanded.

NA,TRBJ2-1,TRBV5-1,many,CASSVVNTYNEQFF,TGCGCCAGCAGCGTTGTCAATACCTACAATGAGCAGTTCTTC
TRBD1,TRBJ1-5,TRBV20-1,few,CSAREEGASNQPQHF,TGCAGTGCTAGAGAGGAGGGGGCTTCCAATCAGCCCCAGCATTTT
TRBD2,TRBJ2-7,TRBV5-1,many,CASSWVGGSFTAEQYF,TGCGCCAGCAGCTGGGTGGGGGGGAGCTTCACGGCCGAGCAGTACTTC
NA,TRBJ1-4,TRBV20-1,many,CSASPSTNEKLFF,TGCAGTGCTAGCCCCTCAACTAATGAAAAACTGTTTTTT
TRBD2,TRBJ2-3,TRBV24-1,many,CATSDPSSGNTQYF,TGTGCCACCAGTGATCCGTCTAGCGGTAATACGCAGTATTTT
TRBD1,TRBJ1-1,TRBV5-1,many,CASSFRGRGLNTEAFF,TGCGCCAGCAGCTTCAGGGGGCGCGGTCTGAACACTGAAGCTTTCTTT
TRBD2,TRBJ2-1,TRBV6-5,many,CASSPRTSGRAYNEQFF,TGTGCCAGCAGTCCCCGGACTAGCGGGAGGGCCTACAATGAGCAGTTCTTC
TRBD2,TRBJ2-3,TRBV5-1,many,CASSYPGTSGGPRTDTQYF,TGCGCCAGCAGCTACCCCGGGACTAGCGGGGGGCCACGCACAGATACGCAGTATTTT
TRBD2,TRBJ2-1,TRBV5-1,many,CASSWGLAGLSSYNEQFF,TGCGCCAGCAGCTGGGGACTAGCGGGTCTGAGCTCCTACAATGAGCAGTTCTTC
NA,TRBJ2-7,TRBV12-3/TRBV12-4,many,CASRGASPYEQYF,TGTGCCAGCAGAGGTGCTAGTCCCTACGAGCAGTACTTC
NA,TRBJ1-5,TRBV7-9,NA,CASSDGGFNQPQNF,TGTGCCAGCAGTGACGGGGGATTCAATCAGCCCCAGAATTTT
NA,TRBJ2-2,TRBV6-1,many,CASRTGLSGTGELFF,TGTGCCAGCCGTACCGGACTCTCTGGCACCGGGGAGCTGTTTTTT